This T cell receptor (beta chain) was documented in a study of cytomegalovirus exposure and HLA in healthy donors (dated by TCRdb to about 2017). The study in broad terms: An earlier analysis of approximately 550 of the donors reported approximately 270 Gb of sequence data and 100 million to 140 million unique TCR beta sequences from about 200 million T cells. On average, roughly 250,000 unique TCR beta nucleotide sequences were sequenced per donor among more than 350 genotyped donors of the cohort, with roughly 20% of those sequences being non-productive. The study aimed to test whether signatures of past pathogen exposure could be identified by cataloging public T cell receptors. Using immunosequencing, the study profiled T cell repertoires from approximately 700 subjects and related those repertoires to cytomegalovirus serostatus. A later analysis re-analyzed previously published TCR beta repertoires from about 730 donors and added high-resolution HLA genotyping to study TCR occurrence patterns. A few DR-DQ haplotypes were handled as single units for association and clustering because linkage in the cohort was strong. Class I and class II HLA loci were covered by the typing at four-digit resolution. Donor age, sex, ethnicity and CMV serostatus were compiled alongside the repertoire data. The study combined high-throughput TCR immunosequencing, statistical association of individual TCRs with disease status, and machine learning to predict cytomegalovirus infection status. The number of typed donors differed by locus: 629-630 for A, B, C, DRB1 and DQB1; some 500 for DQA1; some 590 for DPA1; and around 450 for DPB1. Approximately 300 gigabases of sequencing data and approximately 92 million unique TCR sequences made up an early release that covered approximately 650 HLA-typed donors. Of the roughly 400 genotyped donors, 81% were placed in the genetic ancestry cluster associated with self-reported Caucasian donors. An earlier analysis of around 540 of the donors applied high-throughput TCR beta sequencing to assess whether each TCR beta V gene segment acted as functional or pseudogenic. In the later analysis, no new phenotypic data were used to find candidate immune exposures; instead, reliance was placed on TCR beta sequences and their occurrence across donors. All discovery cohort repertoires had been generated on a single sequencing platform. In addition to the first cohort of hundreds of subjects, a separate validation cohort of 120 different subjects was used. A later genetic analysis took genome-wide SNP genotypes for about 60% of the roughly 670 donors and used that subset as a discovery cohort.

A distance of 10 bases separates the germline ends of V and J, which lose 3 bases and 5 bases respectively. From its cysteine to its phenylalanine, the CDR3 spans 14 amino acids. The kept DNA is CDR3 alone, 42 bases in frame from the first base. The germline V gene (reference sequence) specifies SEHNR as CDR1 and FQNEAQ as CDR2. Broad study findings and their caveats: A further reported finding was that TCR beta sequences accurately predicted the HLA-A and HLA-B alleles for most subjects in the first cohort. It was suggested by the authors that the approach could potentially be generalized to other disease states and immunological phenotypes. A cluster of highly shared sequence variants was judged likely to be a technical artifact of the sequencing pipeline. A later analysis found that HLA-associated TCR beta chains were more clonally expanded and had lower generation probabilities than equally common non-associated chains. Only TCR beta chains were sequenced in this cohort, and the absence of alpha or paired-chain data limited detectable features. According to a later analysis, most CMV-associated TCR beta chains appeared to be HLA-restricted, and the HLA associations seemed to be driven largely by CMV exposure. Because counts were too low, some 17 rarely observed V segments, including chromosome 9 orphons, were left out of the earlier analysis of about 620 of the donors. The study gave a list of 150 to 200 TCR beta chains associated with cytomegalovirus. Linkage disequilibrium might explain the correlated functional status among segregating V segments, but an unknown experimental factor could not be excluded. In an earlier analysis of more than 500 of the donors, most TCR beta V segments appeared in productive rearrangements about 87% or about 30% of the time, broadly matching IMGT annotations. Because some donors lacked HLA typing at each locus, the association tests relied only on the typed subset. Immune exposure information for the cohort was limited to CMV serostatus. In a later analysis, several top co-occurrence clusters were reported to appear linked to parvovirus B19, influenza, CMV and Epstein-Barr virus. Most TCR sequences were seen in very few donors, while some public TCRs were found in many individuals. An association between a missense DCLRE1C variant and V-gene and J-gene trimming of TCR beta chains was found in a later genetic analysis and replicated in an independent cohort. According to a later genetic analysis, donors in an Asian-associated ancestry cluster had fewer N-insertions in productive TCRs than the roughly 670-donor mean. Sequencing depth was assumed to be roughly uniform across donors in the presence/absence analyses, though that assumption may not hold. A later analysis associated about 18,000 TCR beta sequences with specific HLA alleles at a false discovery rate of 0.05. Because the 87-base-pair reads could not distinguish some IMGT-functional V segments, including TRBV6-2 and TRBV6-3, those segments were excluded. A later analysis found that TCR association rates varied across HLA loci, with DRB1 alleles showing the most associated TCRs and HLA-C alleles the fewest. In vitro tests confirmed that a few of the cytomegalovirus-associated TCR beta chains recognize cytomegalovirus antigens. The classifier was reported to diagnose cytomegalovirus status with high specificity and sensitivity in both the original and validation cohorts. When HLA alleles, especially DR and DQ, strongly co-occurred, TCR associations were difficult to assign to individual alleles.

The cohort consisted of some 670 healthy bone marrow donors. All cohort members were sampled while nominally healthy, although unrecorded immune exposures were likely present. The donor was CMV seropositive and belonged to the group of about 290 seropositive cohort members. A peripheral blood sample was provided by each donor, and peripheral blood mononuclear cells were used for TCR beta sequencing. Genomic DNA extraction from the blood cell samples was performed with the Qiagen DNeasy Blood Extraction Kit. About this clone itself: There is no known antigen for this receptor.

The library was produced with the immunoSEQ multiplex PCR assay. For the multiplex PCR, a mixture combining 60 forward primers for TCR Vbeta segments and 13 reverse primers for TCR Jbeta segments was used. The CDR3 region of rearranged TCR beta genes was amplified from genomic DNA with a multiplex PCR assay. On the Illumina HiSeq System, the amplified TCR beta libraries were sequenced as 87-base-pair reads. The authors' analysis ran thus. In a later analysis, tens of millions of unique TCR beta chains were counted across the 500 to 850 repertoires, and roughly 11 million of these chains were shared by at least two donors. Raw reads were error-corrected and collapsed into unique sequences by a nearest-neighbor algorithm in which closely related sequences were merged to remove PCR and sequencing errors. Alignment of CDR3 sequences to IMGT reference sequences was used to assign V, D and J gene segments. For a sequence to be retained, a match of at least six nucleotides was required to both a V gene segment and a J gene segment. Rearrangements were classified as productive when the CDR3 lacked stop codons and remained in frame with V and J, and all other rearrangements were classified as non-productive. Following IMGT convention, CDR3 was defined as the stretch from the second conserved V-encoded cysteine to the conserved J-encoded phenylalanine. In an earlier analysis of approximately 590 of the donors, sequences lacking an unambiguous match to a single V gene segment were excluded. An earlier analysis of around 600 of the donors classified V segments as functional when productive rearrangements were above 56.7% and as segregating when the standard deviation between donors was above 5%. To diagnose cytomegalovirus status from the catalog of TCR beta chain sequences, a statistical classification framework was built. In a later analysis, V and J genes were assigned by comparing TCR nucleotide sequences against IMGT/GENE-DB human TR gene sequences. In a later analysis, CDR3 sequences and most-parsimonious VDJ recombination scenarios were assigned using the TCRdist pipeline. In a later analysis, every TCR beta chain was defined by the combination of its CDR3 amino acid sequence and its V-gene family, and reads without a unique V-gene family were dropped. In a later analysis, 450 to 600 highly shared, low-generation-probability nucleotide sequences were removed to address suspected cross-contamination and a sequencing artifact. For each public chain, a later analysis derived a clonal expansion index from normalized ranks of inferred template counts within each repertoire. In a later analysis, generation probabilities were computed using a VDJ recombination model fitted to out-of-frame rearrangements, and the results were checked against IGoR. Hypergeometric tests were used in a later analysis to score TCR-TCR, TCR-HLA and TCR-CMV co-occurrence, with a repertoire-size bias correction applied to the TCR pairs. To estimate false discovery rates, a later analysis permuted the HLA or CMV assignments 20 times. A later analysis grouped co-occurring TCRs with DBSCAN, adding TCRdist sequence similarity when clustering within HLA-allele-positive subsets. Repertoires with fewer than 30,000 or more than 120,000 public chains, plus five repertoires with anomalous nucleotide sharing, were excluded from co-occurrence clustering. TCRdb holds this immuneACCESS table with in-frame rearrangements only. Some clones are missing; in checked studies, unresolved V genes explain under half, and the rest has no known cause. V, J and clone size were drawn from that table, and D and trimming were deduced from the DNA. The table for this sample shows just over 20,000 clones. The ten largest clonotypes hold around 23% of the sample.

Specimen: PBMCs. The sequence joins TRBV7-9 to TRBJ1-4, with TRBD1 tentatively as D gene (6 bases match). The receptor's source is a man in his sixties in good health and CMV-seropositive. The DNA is TGTGCCAGCAGCTTTGACAGGCTGAATGAAAAACTGTTTTTT. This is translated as CASSFDRLNEKLFF. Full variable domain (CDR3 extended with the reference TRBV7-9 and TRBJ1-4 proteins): DTGVSQNPRHKITKRGQNVTFRCDPISEHNRLYWYRQTLGQGPEFLTYFQNEAQLEKSRLLSDRFSAERPKGSFSTLEIQRTEQGDSAMYLCASSFDRLNEKLFFGSGTQLSVL.